A selection of T cell receptor beta chains follows, all from one sample in a study of shared clonotypes between healthy human individuals. Using immunoSEQ multiplex PCR, the repertoire was profiled, and TCRdb retains in-frame clones only, with some absent. Here the sample spans about 2.2 million clones, roughly 91% being singletons. Material: naive CD8+ T cells from PBMCs. These receptors originate from a man between 18 and 29 years old in good health. Some clones in this sample may be carry-over from other donors' samples. CDR3s include the opening cysteine and the closing phenylalanine or tryptophan. Each record gives: V gene, J gene, D gene, clone size, CDR3 DNA, CDR3 protein. The D gene is left open where the match is weak. A clone size is listed for some rows: how often the clone was seen (once, few, many), or a class if it is expanded.

v_call: TRBV28
j_call: TRBJ2-7
d_call: .
clone_size: .
cdr3_nt: TGTGCCAGCAGTTTAATACGGGGGCGAGGTGAGGACGAGCAGTACTTC
cdr3_aa: CASSLIRGRGEDEQYF

v_call: TRBV7-9
j_call: TRBJ2-7
d_call: .
clone_size: once
cdr3_nt: TGTGCCAGCAGCTTAGCGTCAGGGCAAGAGCAGTACTTC
cdr3_aa: CASSLASGQEQYF

v_call: TRBV7-9
j_call: TRBJ2-7
d_call: TRBD1
clone_size: .
cdr3_nt: TGTGCCAGCAGCTCCCCCGTGACAGGGGGCAACGAGCAGTACTTC
cdr3_aa: CASSSPVTGGNEQYF

v_call: TRBV4-1
j_call: TRBJ1-3
d_call: .
clone_size: .
cdr3_nt: TGCGCCAGCAGCCAAGTGGGCACACTAACTGGAAACACCATATATTTT
cdr3_aa: CASSQVGTLTGNTIYF

v_call: TRBV11-2
j_call: TRBJ1-4
d_call: TRBD1
clone_size: .
cdr3_nt: TGTGCCAGCAGCCTAACCGGGACAGGGCTGGAAAAACTGTTTTTT
cdr3_aa: CASSLTGTGLEKLFF

v_call: TRBV5-6
j_call: TRBJ2-2
d_call: .
clone_size: .
cdr3_nt: TGTGCCAGCAGCTTAAGTGTGGGCACCGGGGAGCTGTTTTTT
cdr3_aa: CASSLSVGTGELFF

v_call: TRBV19
j_call: TRBJ2-1
d_call: TRBD1
clone_size: once
cdr3_nt: TGTGCCAGTACCAGACAGGGGCCAAACTCGGAGGGAGTTCGAGAGCAGTTCTTC
cdr3_aa: CASTRQGPNSEGVREQFF

v_call: TRBV28
j_call: TRBJ2-2
d_call: TRBD2
clone_size: .
cdr3_nt: TGTGCCAGCAGTTTACTCCAGCGGGAGACCGGGGAGCTGTTTTTT
cdr3_aa: CASSLLQRETGELFF

v_call: TRBV14
j_call: TRBJ2-5
d_call: .
clone_size: .
cdr3_nt: TGTGCCAGCAGCCAGGGGGGAGTCCCACCAGGAGAGACCCAGTACTTC
cdr3_aa: CASSQGGVPPGETQYF

v_call: TRBV4-1
j_call: TRBJ2-5
d_call: .
clone_size: .
cdr3_nt: TGCGCCAGCAGCCAACGGGCCAGCCAAGAGACCCAGTACTTC
cdr3_aa: CASSQRASQETQYF

v_call: TRBV28
j_call: TRBJ2-1
d_call: .
clone_size: .
cdr3_nt: TGTGCCAGCAGTTTTCTTCAAGCGGGCCCCTACAATGAGCAGTTCTTC
cdr3_aa: CASSFLQAGPYNEQFF

v_call: TRBV19
j_call: TRBJ2-7
d_call: TRBD1
clone_size: once
cdr3_nt: TGTGCCAGTAGTCCGGGCCCAGGGGGCTTCGAGCAGTACTTC
cdr3_aa: CASSPGPGGFEQYF

v_call: TRBV5-1
j_call: TRBJ1-1
d_call: TRBD1
clone_size: once
cdr3_nt: TGCGCCAGCAGCTTGGCCTTTCAGGGGGCGCGGACTGAAGCTTTCTTT
cdr3_aa: CASSLAFQGARTEAFF

v_call: TRBV2
j_call: TRBJ2-5
d_call: TRBD2
clone_size: .
cdr3_nt: TGTGCCAGCAGACCGGGACTAGCGGAGACCCAGTACTTC
cdr3_aa: CASRPGLAETQYF

v_call: TRBV5-5
j_call: TRBJ2-7
d_call: .
clone_size: .
cdr3_nt: TGTGCCAGCAGCTTGGAAAGGGCCCCCACCTACGAGCAGTACTTC
cdr3_aa: CASSLERAPTYEQYF

v_call: TRBV7-9
j_call: TRBJ2-2
d_call: TRBD2
clone_size: .
cdr3_nt: TGTGCCAGCAGCCCTCGGACTAGCGGGAGAAACGGGGAGCTGTTTTTT
cdr3_aa: CASSPRTSGRNGELFF

v_call: TRBV27
j_call: TRBJ2-3
d_call: .
clone_size: once
cdr3_nt: TGTGCCAGCAGTCCCCCGGGTGCCCCTCGCACAGATACGCAGTATTTT
cdr3_aa: CASSPPGAPRTDTQYF

v_call: TRBV19
j_call: TRBJ1-1
d_call: .
clone_size: .
cdr3_nt: TGTGCCAGTAGTATTTCGGGATTAATAACTGAAGCTTTCTTT
cdr3_aa: CASSISGLITEAFF

v_call: TRBV6-5
j_call: TRBJ2-3
d_call: .
clone_size: once
cdr3_nt: TGTGCCAGCAGTTACTATGGCAGGGGAACAGATACGCAGTATTTT
cdr3_aa: CASSYYGRGTDTQYF

v_call: TRBV15
j_call: TRBJ1-1
d_call: .
clone_size: once
cdr3_nt: TGTGCCACCAGCAGAGGTCTGACAGGCGGCACTGAAGCTTTCTTT
cdr3_aa: CATSRGLTGGTEAFF

v_call: TRBV4-1
j_call: TRBJ1-5
d_call: .
clone_size: once
cdr3_nt: TGCGCCAGCAGCCCGCAAGATAATCCCGGGCCCGAGAGAGGTAGGCCCCAGCATTTT
cdr3_aa: CASSPQDNPGPERGRPQHF

v_call: TRBV6-6
j_call: TRBJ1-5
d_call: .
clone_size: few
cdr3_nt: TGTGCCAGCAGTTCGGCACTGGGAAATCAGCCCCAGCATTTT
cdr3_aa: CASSSALGNQPQHF

v_call: TRBV5-5
j_call: TRBJ1-1
d_call: .
clone_size: .
cdr3_nt: TGTGCCAGCAGCAGGGGGGGCACTGAAGCTTTCTTT
cdr3_aa: CASSRGGTEAFF

v_call: TRBV29-1
j_call: TRBJ1-3
d_call: TRBD1
clone_size: .
cdr3_nt: TGCAGCGCTATAGGGGGCGACTCTGGAAACACCATATATTTT
cdr3_aa: CSAIGGDSGNTIYF

v_call: TRBV7-2
j_call: TRBJ1-2
d_call: .
clone_size: .
cdr3_nt: TGTGCCAGCAGCATTAGAAGGGACACGGGTAACTATGGCTACACCTTC
cdr3_aa: CASSIRRDTGNYGYTF

v_call: TRBV5-8
j_call: TRBJ2-7
d_call: TRBD2
clone_size: .
cdr3_nt: TGTGCCAGCAGCCCGACTAGCGGGAGTCCCTACGAGCAGTACTTC
cdr3_aa: CASSPTSGSPYEQYF

v_call: TRBV27
j_call: TRBJ2-7
d_call: .
clone_size: .
cdr3_nt: TGTGCCAGCAGAATACTAGCCGGCTCCTACGAGCAGTACTTC
cdr3_aa: CASRILAGSYEQYF

v_call: TRBV7-8
j_call: TRBJ1-2
d_call: .
clone_size: .
cdr3_nt: TGTGCCAGCAGCTTAGGTTACAGTCCTTCGGGCTACACCTTC
cdr3_aa: CASSLGYSPSGYTF

v_call: TRBV7-9
j_call: TRBJ1-2
d_call: .
clone_size: .
cdr3_nt: TGTGCCAGCAGCTTAGCGCTAGCGGTTGGAGGAGGCTACACCTTC
cdr3_aa: CASSLALAVGGGYTF

v_call: TRBV7-9
j_call: TRBJ2-3
d_call: .
clone_size: .
cdr3_nt: TGTGCCAGCAGCTTATTTCTGGGACTCTCAGATACGCAGTATTTT
cdr3_aa: CASSLFLGLSDTQYF

v_call: TRBV11-3
j_call: TRBJ1-1
d_call: .
clone_size: few
cdr3_nt: TGTGCCAACCCCGGAAGGGGCTTAGGGAACACTGAAGCTTTCTTT
cdr3_aa: CANPGRGLGNTEAFF

v_call: TRBV9
j_call: TRBJ2-1
d_call: TRBD2
clone_size: .
cdr3_nt: TGTGCCAGCAGCCGGGGACTAGCGGGAGGTTCTGAGCAGTTCTTC
cdr3_aa: CASSRGLAGGSEQFF

v_call: TRBV10-3
j_call: TRBJ1-1
d_call: .
clone_size: .
cdr3_nt: TGTGCCACCCACGAGGGATCACCTTTGGAAGCTTTCTTT
cdr3_aa: CATHEGSPLEAFF

v_call: TRBV19
j_call: TRBJ2-1
d_call: TRBD2
clone_size: .
cdr3_nt: TGTGCCAGTAGTATAGGAGACGGGAGGGGTAGTGAGCAGTTCTTC
cdr3_aa: CASSIGDGRGSEQFF

v_call: TRBV19
j_call: TRBJ2-7
d_call: TRBD2
clone_size: .
cdr3_nt: TGTGCCAGCAGACTAGCGGGATCGTTCGAGCAGTACTTC
cdr3_aa: CASRLAGSFEQYF

v_call: TRBV28
j_call: TRBJ1-1
d_call: TRBD1
clone_size: .
cdr3_nt: TGTGCCAGCAGTTACAGGGGGCCCACTTTGAACACTGAAGCTTTCTTT
cdr3_aa: CASSYRGPTLNTEAFF

v_call: TRBV10-3
j_call: TRBJ2-2
d_call: .
clone_size: .
cdr3_nt: TGTGCCATCGAGGGAGGGAACACCGGGGAGCTGTTTTTT
cdr3_aa: CAIEGGNTGELFF

v_call: TRBV27
j_call: TRBJ1-5
d_call: .
clone_size: .
cdr3_nt: TGTGCCAGCAGTCCCCTCCGTGTTAGAGGGTTAGACAGACAGCCCCAGCATTTT
cdr3_aa: CASSPLRVRGLDRQPQHF

v_call: TRBV11-2
j_call: TRBJ2-1
d_call: .
clone_size: .
cdr3_nt: TGTGCCAGCAGCTTAGGGGCCGTGTACAATGAGCAGTTCTTC
cdr3_aa: CASSLGAVYNEQFF

v_call: TRBV28
j_call: TRBJ2-1
d_call: .
clone_size: .
cdr3_nt: TGTGCCAGCATCTTGGGGGGCTGGAGCTCCTACAATGAGCAGTTCTTC
cdr3_aa: CASILGGWSSYNEQFF

v_call: TRBV13
j_call: TRBJ2-1
d_call: TRBD1
clone_size: .
cdr3_nt: TGTGCCAGCAGCTCCGGGACAGGGATCAATGAGCAGTTCTTC
cdr3_aa: CASSSGTGINEQFF

v_call: TRBV11-2
j_call: TRBJ2-7
d_call: .
clone_size: .
cdr3_nt: TGTGCCAGCAGCCTTAGGGGCTCCTACGAGCAGTACTTC
cdr3_aa: CASSLRGSYEQYF

v_call: TRBV11-2
j_call: TRBJ1-1
d_call: TRBD1
clone_size: .
cdr3_nt: TGTGCCAGCAGCTTGCTCATTACAGGGGGCGATTCACCCGCTTTCTTT
cdr3_aa: CASSLLITGGDSPAFF

v_call: TRBV4-3
j_call: TRBJ1-4
d_call: .
clone_size: .
cdr3_nt: TGCGCCAGCAGCCTCACAAGGCTAACTAATGAAAAACTGTTTTTT
cdr3_aa: CASSLTRLTNEKLFF

v_call: TRBV27
j_call: TRBJ2-4
d_call: TRBD1
clone_size: .
cdr3_nt: TGTGCCAGCAGTCTCCGGGACAGGGAGTCCATTCAGTACTTC
cdr3_aa: CASSLRDRESIQYF

v_call: TRBV27
j_call: TRBJ2-3
d_call: TRBD2
clone_size: .
cdr3_nt: TGTGCCACCGCGAAGACTAGCTCCACAGATACGCAGTATTTT
cdr3_aa: CATAKTSSTDTQYF

v_call: TRBV5-1
j_call: TRBJ2-1
d_call: TRBD2
clone_size: .
cdr3_nt: TGCGCCAGCAGCGTGCCCGGGACTAGCGGGAGGGCCCTCTACAATGAGCAGTTCTTC
cdr3_aa: CASSVPGTSGRALYNEQFF

v_call: TRBV30
j_call: TRBJ1-1
d_call: .
clone_size: .
cdr3_nt: TGTGCCTGGAATTTGGGGGGGAACACTGAAGCTTTCTTT
cdr3_aa: CAWNLGGNTEAFF

v_call: TRBV9
j_call: TRBJ2-3
d_call: .
clone_size: .
cdr3_nt: TGTGCCAGCACCAACGGGGGAGCGAGTAGCACAGATACGCAGTATTTT
cdr3_aa: CASTNGGASSTDTQYF

v_call: TRBV6-6
j_call: TRBJ2-7
d_call: TRBD1
clone_size: .
cdr3_nt: TGTGCCAGCAGTTACTCGAGGACAGGGGACGAGCAGTACTTC
cdr3_aa: CASSYSRTGDEQYF

v_call: TRBV2
j_call: TRBJ2-1
d_call: .
clone_size: .
cdr3_nt: TGTGCCAGCAGTGACCTTCATACTAGCAACACTGAGCAGTTCTTC
cdr3_aa: CASSDLHTSNTEQFF

v_call: TRBV13
j_call: TRBJ2-1
d_call: TRBD2
clone_size: once
cdr3_nt: TGTGCCAGCAGCCCGAGCGAGCGGGAGGGTTACAATGAGCAGTTCTTC
cdr3_aa: CASSPSEREGYNEQFF

v_call: TRBV7-2
j_call: TRBJ2-7
d_call: TRBD2
clone_size: .
cdr3_nt: TGTGCCAGCAGCTCCGCAGGACTAGTATACGAGCAGTACTTC
cdr3_aa: CASSSAGLVYEQYF

v_call: TRBV29-1
j_call: TRBJ1-1
d_call: .
clone_size: .
cdr3_nt: TGCAGCGTTGGCGCCGCCGGTGCCACTGAAGCTTTCTTT
cdr3_aa: CSVGAAGATEAFF

v_call: TRBV11-1
j_call: TRBJ2-3
d_call: .
clone_size: .
cdr3_nt: TGTGCCAGCAGCTTTGGTACAGATACGCAGTATTTT
cdr3_aa: CASSFGTDTQYF

v_call: TRBV7-9
j_call: TRBJ1-5
d_call: TRBD1
clone_size: .
cdr3_nt: TGTGCCAGCAGCTCGACAGGGCCGGATATCGGTCAGCCCCAGCATTTT
cdr3_aa: CASSSTGPDIGQPQHF

v_call: TRBV28
j_call: TRBJ2-1
d_call: .
clone_size: .
cdr3_nt: TGTGCCAGCAGTTCCCTCAGCGCGTCGGCGAGGAAACCGAATGAGCAGTTCTTC
cdr3_aa: CASSSLSASARKPNEQFF

v_call: TRBV27
j_call: TRBJ2-5
d_call: .
clone_size: .
cdr3_nt: TGTGCCAGCAGTTTATGGGCGGGGCCCCGTCAGACCCAGTACTTC
cdr3_aa: CASSLWAGPRQTQYF

v_call: TRBV18
j_call: TRBJ1-5
d_call: .
clone_size: .
cdr3_nt: TGTGCCAGCTCACTCCTTGGTAGACAACTAAATAGCAATCAGCCCCAGCATTTT
cdr3_aa: CASSLLGRQLNSNQPQHF